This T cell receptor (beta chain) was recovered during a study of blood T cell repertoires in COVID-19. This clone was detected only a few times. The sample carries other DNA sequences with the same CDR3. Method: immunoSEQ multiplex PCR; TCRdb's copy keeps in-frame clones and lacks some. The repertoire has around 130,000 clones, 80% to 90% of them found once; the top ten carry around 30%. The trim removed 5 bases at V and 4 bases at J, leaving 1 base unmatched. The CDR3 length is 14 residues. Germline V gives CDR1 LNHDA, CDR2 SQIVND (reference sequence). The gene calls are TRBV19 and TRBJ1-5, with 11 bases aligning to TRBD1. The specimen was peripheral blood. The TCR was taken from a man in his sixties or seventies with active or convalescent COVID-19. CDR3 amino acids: CASSGTGGNQPQHF. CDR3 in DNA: TGTGCCAGTAGTGGGACAGGGGGGAATCAGCCCCAGCATTTT.